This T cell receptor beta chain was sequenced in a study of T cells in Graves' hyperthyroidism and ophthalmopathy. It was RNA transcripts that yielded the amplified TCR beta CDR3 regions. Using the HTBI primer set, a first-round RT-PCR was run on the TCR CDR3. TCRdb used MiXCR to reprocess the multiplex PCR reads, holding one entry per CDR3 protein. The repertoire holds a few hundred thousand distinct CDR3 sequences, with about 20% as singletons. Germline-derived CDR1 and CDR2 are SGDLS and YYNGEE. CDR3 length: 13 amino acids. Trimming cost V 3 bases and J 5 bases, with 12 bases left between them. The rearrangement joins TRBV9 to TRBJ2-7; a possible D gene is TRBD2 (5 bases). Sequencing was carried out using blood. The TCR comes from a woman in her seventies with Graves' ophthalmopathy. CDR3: CASSGDYADEQYF. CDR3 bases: TGTGCCAGCAGCGGAGACTACGCGGACGAGCAGTACTTC.